This paragraph covers one T cell receptor beta chain sequence. This record comes from a study of blood T cell repertoires in COVID-19. Study details: Acute and convalescent COVID-19 samples came from the United States, Italy and Spain.

Method: immunoSEQ multiplex PCR; TCRdb's copy keeps in-frame clones and lacks some. Of 180,000 or so clones listed, approximately 84% are singletons. CDR1 LNHNV and CDR2 YYDKDF come from the germline V gene (reference sequence). The CDR3 extends over 13 amino acids. With 6 bases removed from V and 2 bases from J, the gap between germline ends came to 8 bases. The sequencing sample was made of peripheral blood. This clonotype originated in a man in his forties or fifties who had recovered from COVID-19. The V and J genes are TRBV15 and TRBJ2-1; TRBD1 is a possible D gene (5 bases). CDR3 in DNA: TGTGCCACCAGACAGGAAACCTACAATGAGCAGTTCTTC. Translating gives CATRQETYNEQFF.